This passage covers 5 T cell receptor beta chains from one sample sequenced in a study of blood T cells in healthy people across ages. Through a sample-barcoded 5' primer and a J-beta primer mix, a second PCR was run for 7 to 11 cycles. From the 5' RACE reads, TCRdb called clonotypes with MiXCR, one entry per CDR3 protein. The sample records 600,000 to 1,000,000 distinct CDR3 sequences, 25% being singletons. These data were also reused for a study on T cells of mothers and their children.

Material for sequencing was blood. These receptors were obtained from a boy aged 5-17 years in good health.

The rearrangement links TRBV6-5 to TRBJ2-5, with unresolved D. Germline V gene lookup returns CDR1 MNHEY and CDR2 SVGAGI. V dropped 0 bases and J dropped 9 bases, with 14 bases sitting between them. This CDR3 is built from 14 residues. The CDR3 sequence is CASSYSKANGAQYF. DNA of the CDR3: TGTGCCAGCAGTTACTCGAAAGCAAATGGTGCCCAGTACTTC.

A note on this clonotype: A much larger clone lies one base from this, so it may be a read error. The chain uses TRBV5-4 and TRBJ1-1, with 7 positions matching TRBD1. Unmatched junction bases numbered 3, after V lost 3 bases and J lost 1 base. This CDR3 contains 14 residues. CDR1 is SGHNT and CDR2 is YYREEE in the germline V gene (reference sequence). The CDR3 nucleotides read TGTGCCAGCAGCTCGGGACAGACGAACACTGAAGCTTTCTTT. It codes for CASSSGQTNTEAFF.

A few counts support this clonotype. The V call is TRBV7-2, the J call TRBJ2-6; 7 bases are a match to TRBD2. The CDR3 is 16 residues long. Germline-derived CDR1 and CDR2 are SGHTA and FQGNSA. V trimming: 1 base; J trimming: 2 bases; junction bases outside the gene matches: 2. The CDR3 bases are TGTGCCAGCAGCTTAGAGGGAGGGCCTGGGGCCAACGTCCTGACTTTC. Protein product: CASSLEGGPGANVLTF.

Remarks on this clonotype: A junction end diverges from the germline sequence, so it may reflect a read error. The gene calls are TRBV6-2 or TRBV6-3 and TRBJ2-4; D gene uncertain. CDR1 and CDR2 from the germline V gene are MNHEY and SVGEGT. CDR3 length: 15 residues. Here the CDR3 reads CASSYLGMAKNIQNF. As DNA, the CDR3 is TGTGCCAGCAGTTACTTGGGGATGGCCAAAAACATTCAGAACTTC.

This clonotype was detected many times. This sequence joins TRBV7-2 and TRBJ2-5; D is perhaps TRBD2 (6 bases). Looked up from germline, CDR1 is SGHTA and CDR2 is FQGNSA. The CDR3 is 14 amino acids. Trimming stripped 6 bases from V and 2 bases from J, with 13 bases between. The CDR3 here is CASSLSGRQETQYF. CDR3 bases: TGTGCCAGCAGTTTATCCGGGAGACAAGAGACCCAGTACTTC.